The sequence of this TCR beta chain was determined in a study of cytomegalovirus exposure and HLA in healthy donors. Study in general: Previous work identified around 120 million unique TCR beta sequences from around 170 million T cells. About 77 million unique TCRs from HLA-typed donors made up an early data release.

In the case of this clone: As yet, its antigen is unknown.

Study-wide findings and caveats: Reportedly, TCR beta sequences accurately predicted HLA-A and HLA-B alleles in most subjects. In a later analysis, TCR association rates varied by HLA locus: DRB1 most, HLA-C fewest.

Both 60 Vbeta primers and 13 Jbeta primers went into the PCR. The data were produced by immunoSEQ multiplex PCR, yet TCRdb's version contains in-frame clones alone and is incomplete. The sample has around 150,000 clones, 76% seen once. Trimming removed 3 bases from V and 2 bases from J, with 9 bases in between. Germline loops: CDR1 KGHSH, CDR2 LQKENI. The CDR3 totals 14 residues. This sequence originates from a woman aged 40 to 49 in good health and CMV-seronegative. V usage is TRBV18 and J usage is TRBJ2-3; D not resolved. The sequenced sample was PBMCs. CDR3 sequence: CASSPAGFTDTQYF. The CDR3 DNA is TGTGCCAGCTCACCGGCAGGCTTCACAGATACGCAGTATTTT.